This T cell receptor (beta chain) derives from a study of blood T cell repertoires in COVID-19. This CDR3 comprises 15 residues. Germline assignment: CDR1 MNHEY and CDR2 SMNVEV (reference sequence). Between the trimmed V and J ends, which lost 2 bases and 0 bases, there was a span of 11 bases. Original handling: Reference gene primers were amplified, and this amplification served to estimate nucleated cell counts. Data came from immunoSEQ multiplex PCR; TCRdb stores just in-frame clones and leaves some out. The DNA gave D and trimming, while V, J and clone size come from that table. The sample holds 150,000 to 180,000 clones, about 85% seen once.

The sequencing input was peripheral blood. V usage is TRBV27 and J usage is TRBJ2-7; D possibly corresponds to TRBD2 (6 bases). This sequence was found in a man aged 60 to 75 with COVID-19, enrolled during active disease. CDR3 coding DNA: TGTGCCAGCAGTTTAGCGGGGACGAGCTCCTACGAGCAGTACTTC. Its translation is CASSLAGTSSYEQYF.